Listed here are 25 T cell receptor beta chains from one sample, sequenced in a study of shared clonotypes between healthy human individuals. TCRdb keeps only in-frame clones here, not all; method: immunoSEQ multiplex PCR. The sample includes 450,000 to 600,000 clones, 79% of them seen just once. What was sequenced was PBMCs. The receptors were sampled from a woman aged 40 to 50 in good health. Some clones in this sample may be carry-over from other donors' samples.

V gene TRBV30 combines with J gene TRBJ1-5, with D unclear. V lost 3 bases and J lost 3, with 9 bases in between. Per germline, CDR1 GTSNPN and CDR2 SVGIG (reference sequence). CDR3 size: 13 residues. This chain's CDR3 is CAWSIVTNQPQHF. The CDR3 region has the DNA TGTGCCTGGAGCATCGTCACCAATCAGCCCCAGCATTTT.

The V gene is TRBV28, the J gene TRBJ1-4; TRBD1 aligns across 8 bases. V was clipped by 2 bases and J by 4 bases; unmatched bases: 3. The CDR3 runs 15 residues. Germline V lookup: CDR1 MDHEN, CDR2 SYDVKM. Here the CDR3 reads CASSLRGQDNEKLFF. CDR3 nucleotide sequence: TGTGCCAGCAGTTTAAGGGGACAGGATAATGAAAAACTGTTTTTT. The full variable domain, rest sourced from reference TRBV28 and TRBJ1-4, is DVKVTQSSRYLVKRTGEKVFLECVQDMDHENMFWYRQDPGLGLRLIYFSYDVKMKEKGDIPEGYSVSREKKERFSLILESASTNQTSMYLCASSLRGQDNEKLFFGSGTQLSVL.

The chain has TRBV6-4 and TRBJ2-2, with D possibly TRBD2 on 5 matching bases. This CDR3 is built from 16 residues. Germline CDR1 reads MRHNA; CDR2 reads SNTAGT. V lost 0 bases and J 5 bases, leaving 13 bases between the germline ends. The CDR3 sequence is CASSDSLAPGTGELFF. The CDR3 DNA reads as TGTGCCAGCAGTGACTCATTAGCCCCGGGGACCGGGGAGCTGTTTTTT.

Note on this clone: Mismatch with germline at one junction end may stem from a read error. J is TRBJ2-7 and V is TRBV2, with D possibly called TRBD1 or TRBD2 (5 bases each). CDR1 SNHLY and CDR2 FYNNEI come from the germline V gene. The CDR3 has 13 amino acids. In DNA, the CDR3 is TGCGCCACGTTAGGGACGCCAGAGTACGAGCAGTACTTC. It codes for CATLGTPEYEQYF.

The V gene is TRBV7-9, the J gene TRBJ2-7; possible D gene TRBD2, 5 bases. V lost 1 base, J lost 2 bases, and 9 bases lay in between. Germline V lookup: CDR1 SEHNR, CDR2 FQNEAQ (reference sequence). The CDR3 has 14 amino acids. In DNA, the CDR3 is TGTGCCAGCAGCTTAGAGACTACAACCTACGAGCAGTACTTC. Amino acid sequence: CASSLETTTYEQYF.

This chain uses TRBV2 with TRBJ2-7; 8 bases are shared with TRBD1. Trimming at V came to 6 bases and at J to 2 bases, leaving 0 bases not matched to a gene. Germline lookup yields CDR1 SNHLY and CDR2 FYNNEI. The CDR3 loop spans 12 amino acids. In DNA, the CDR3 is TGTGCCAGCAGACAGGGGGCCTACGAGCAGTACTTC. It is translated as CASRQGAYEQYF.

This rearrangement joins TRBV9 to TRBJ2-1, with TRBD1 matching over 9 bases. The CDR3 contains 13 residues. Germline CDR1 and CDR2: SGDLS and YYNGEE. With 4 bases clipped from V and 8 bases from J, the junction kept 4 bases outside the gene matches. The CDR3: CASSPRQGDEQFF. The DNA for the CDR3 is TGTGCCAGCAGCCCTCGACAGGGGGATGAGCAGTTCTTC.

This clone was seen repeatedly, ten times or more. The gene calls are TRBV7-6 and TRBJ2-2, with 8 bases fitting TRBD1. V lost 0 bases to trimming and J lost 5 bases; unmatched junction nucleotides: 8. Germline loops: CDR1 SGHVS, CDR2 FNYEAQ. The CDR3 has 17 amino acids. CDR3 region: CASSLADRELLTGELFF. The CDR3 nucleotides are TGTGCCAGCAGCTTAGCGGACAGGGAGCTCTTAACCGGGGAGCTGTTTTTT.

The chain has TRBV28 and TRBJ2-7, with D maybe TRBD2 (6 bases). Per the germline V gene, CDR1 is MDHEN and CDR2 is SYDVKM. Trimming took off 3 bases at V and 4 bases at J, with 10 bases between the two ends. The CDR3 extends over 13 amino acids. The CDR3 region has the DNA TGTGCCAGCAGTTTGGGGGGTGGGTACGAGCAGTACTTC. Protein product: CASSLGGGYEQYF.

V gene TRBV6-5 combines with J gene TRBJ2-1; TRBD2 is a possible D gene (6 bases). V was shortened by 8 bases and J by 8 bases, with 22 bases between the two germline ends. This CDR3 has 15 amino acids. CDR1 MNHEY and CDR2 SVGAGI come from the germline V gene. As DNA, the CDR3 is TGTGCCAGCCATGGTAGCGTCAACCCGGGGGATGAGCAGTTCTTC. Protein: CASHGSVNPGDEQFF.

This clone was recorded only once. V and J are TRBV29-1 and TRBJ2-5; TRBD2 matches 8 bases. This CDR3 is built from 15 residues. The J segment lost 5 bases and the V segment lost 4 bases, leaving 12 bases of the junction unmatched. Germline-derived CDR1 and CDR2 are SQVTM and ANQGSEA. The CDR3 nucleotides are TGCAGCGTTGGTGGTAGCGGGACGGGCGGGGAGACCCAGTACTTC. Residues: CSVGGSGTGGETQYF.

V usage is TRBV4-3 and J usage is TRBJ1-2; D might be TRBD1 (5 bases). The CDR3 is 17 residues long. CDR1 and CDR2 from the germline V gene are LGHNA and YSLEER. V dropped 3 bases and J dropped 8 bases, with 25 bases sitting between them. The CDR3 loop reads CASSQAGTRGVFGGYTF. CDR3 coding DNA: TGCGCCAGCAGCCAGGCCGGGACTCGGGGAGTCTTTGGCGGCTACACCTTC.

The gene calls are TRBV6-5 and TRBJ1-1; unclear D gene. Germline V gene lookup returns CDR1 MNHEY and CDR2 SVGAGI. Trimming pared 5 bases from V and 1 base from J, leaving 14 bases between. The CDR3 has 15 amino acids. The CDR3 nucleotides are TGTGCCAGCAGTCCCCCGGGGTTCCAGAACACTGAAGCTTTCTTT. Its translation: CASSPPGFQNTEAFF.

The rearrangement uses TRBV29-1 and TRBJ1-3; no firm D call. The V gene lost 4 bases and the J gene lost 0 bases, with 7 bases spanning the gap. Germline CDR1 and CDR2: SQVTM and ANQGSEA. The CDR3 spans 13 residues. This chain's CDR3 is CSVAASSGNTIYF. The CDR3 DNA is TGCAGCGTTGCGGCCAGCTCTGGAAACACCATATATTTT. The whole variable domain, remainder taken from reference TRBV29-1 and TRBJ1-3, is SAVISQKPSRDICQRGTSLTIQCQVDSQVTMMFWYRQQPGQSLTLIATANQGSEATYESGFVIDKFPISRPNLTFSTLTVSNMSPEDSSIYLCSVAASSGNTIYFGEGSWLTVV.

J is TRBJ2-4 and V is TRBV27; 7 bases fit TRBD2. CDR1 is MNHEY, CDR2 SMNVEV, per germline (reference sequence). Trimming removed 5 bases from V and 1 base from J; junction bases left unmatched: 11. The CDR3 sequence is 17 residues long. The CDR3 nucleotides read TGTGCCAGCAGTCGCCGTACTAGCGTAGGGGCCAAAAACATTCAGTACTTC. Translation gives CASSRRTSVGAKNIQYF.

The rearrangement joins TRBV7-6 to TRBJ2-7, with D perhaps matching TRBD1 (5 bases). From germline, CDR1 is SGHVS and CDR2 FNYEAQ. This CDR3 has 14 residues. Trimming left V 5 bases short and J 5 bases short, with 16 bases between. The CDR3 DNA sequence: TGTGCCAGCAGCCAGCCGGACATGTCCGACGAGCAGTACTTC. Translation gives CASSQPDMSDEQYF.

This sequence joins TRBV28 and TRBJ2-4, with D hard to call. The CDR3 loop spans 13 amino acids. Per the germline V gene, CDR1 is MDHEN and CDR2 is SYDVKM. Between the trimmed V and J ends, which lost 4 bases and 4 bases, there was a span of 8 bases. The CDR3 spells CASSSPDKNIQYF. The CDR3 DNA is TGTGCCAGCAGTTCTCCGGATAAAAACATTCAGTACTTC.

With respect to this clone: A read error may be the cause here, since a much bigger clone is one base away. V usage is TRBV7-3 and J usage is TRBJ2-5, with a possible D match to TRBD2 (7 bases). CDR1 is SGHTA and CDR2 is FQGTGA in the germline V gene. Between the trimmed V and J ends, which lost 5 bases and 3 bases, there was a span of 10 bases. The CDR3 length is 13 residues. Here the CDR3 DNA reads TGTGCCAGCAGCCTAGGGGGGGAAGAGACCCAGTACTTC. Its protein product is CASSLGGEETQYF. Combining the CDR3 with reference TRBV7-3 and TRBJ2-5 gives the whole variable domain GAGVSQTPSNKVTEKGKYVELRCDPISGHTALYWYRQSLGQGPEFLIYFQGTGAADDSGLPNDRFFAVRPEGSVSTLKIQRTERGDSAVYLCASSLGGEETQYFGPGTRLLVL.

The J gene is TRBJ2-3, the V gene TRBV18, with 11 bases lining up with TRBD2. In germline, CDR1 is KGHSH, CDR2 LQKENI. The J segment lost 4 bases and the V segment lost 3 bases, leaving 9 bases of the junction unmatched. The CDR3 sequence is 17 residues long. CDR3 sequence: CASSPRERLAGPDTQYF. In DNA form, the CDR3 reads TGTGCCAGCTCACCTAGGGAGCGACTAGCGGGACCAGATACGCAGTATTTT.

The sample holds a few counts of this clone. The rearrangement uses TRBV28 and TRBJ1-1; TRBD1 agrees at 9 bases. From germline, CDR1 is MDHEN and CDR2 SYDVKM. The CDR3 is made up of 17 amino acids. Trimming at V came to 5 bases and at J to 1 base, leaving 11 bases not matched to a gene. Written as DNA, the CDR3 is TGTGCCAGCAGTCAACGAGACAGGGGGTGGGCGAACACTGAAGCTTTCTTT. It encodes CASSQRDRGWANTEAFF.

The chain links TRBV7-9 to TRBJ2-1; weak D call: TRBD1 (5 bases). CDR1 and CDR2 (germline): SEHNR, FQNEAQ (reference sequence). The CDR3 is 15 residues long. V lost 1 base and J 3 bases, leaving 10 bases between the germline ends. The CDR3 spells CASSLGPGFYNEQFF. The CDR3 DNA reads as TGTGCCAGCAGCTTAGGGCCAGGGTTCTACAATGAGCAGTTCTTC.

V and J are TRBV7-2 and TRBJ2-3, with D maybe TRBD2 (5 bases). From germline, CDR1 is SGHTA and CDR2 FQGNSA. The CDR3 runs to 16 residues. The V end lost 1 base, the J end lost 3 bases, and 14 bases lay between the germline ends. The CDR3 nucleotides read TGTGCCAGCAGCTTAGAAGTTGGGAGAGTGACAGATACGCAGTATTTT. It codes for CASSLEVGRVTDTQYF.

This rearrangement joins TRBV28 to TRBJ2-6; 7 positions agree with TRBD2. With V trimmed by 7 bases and J by 0 bases, 6 bases remained unmatched. This CDR3 contains 16 residues. In germline, CDR1 is MDHEN, CDR2 SYDVKM. The CDR3 nucleotides are TGTGCCAGCACCCCAGCGGGGACCTCTGGGGCCAACGTCCTGACTTTC. As protein: CASTPAGTSGANVLTF.

The rearrangement links TRBV4-2 to TRBJ2-1; 7 bases fit TRBD2. The V gene's germline CDR1 is LGHNA and CDR2 YNFKEQ. This CDR3 has 16 amino acids. The V gene end was trimmed by 0 bases and the J gene end by 4 bases; junction bases not matched to a gene: 6. CDR3 sequence reads: CASSQDTSGTYNEQFF. DNA for the CDR3: TGTGCCAGCAGCCAAGACACCAGCGGGACTTACAATGAGCAGTTCTTC.

This clone was seen a few times. The same CDR3 arises from other DNA sequences in this sample as well. This chain connects TRBV2 to TRBJ2-3; the match to TRBD2 covers 9 bases. V shed 9 bases, J shed 3 bases, and the junction held 7 bases outside the gene matches. The CDR3 is made up of 14 amino acids. CDR1 is SNHLY and CDR2 is FYNNEI in the germline V gene. The CDR3 DNA is TGTGCCAGTAAGGAGCGGGAGGTAACAGATACGCAGTATTTT. This sequence encodes CASKEREVTDTQYF.